The clone carrying this T cell receptor beta chain was counted between two and nine times. The data were obtained in a study of blood T cell repertoires in COVID-19. The wider study: Samples came from the United States, Italy and Spain, spanning acute and convalescent COVID-19. PBMCs, B-cell-depleted T cells, or T cells provided the cDNA or gDNA that made up the material.

The CDR3 is 12 residues long. V lost 2 bases and J lost 8, with 9 bases in between. How the authors handled the data: Reference gene primer amplification gave nucleated cell count estimates. Method: immunoSEQ multiplex PCR; TCRdb's copy keeps in-frame clones and lacks some. From that table come the V and J calls and clone size; the DNA was used to work out D and trimming. The data hold 90,000 to 100,000 clones, with about 80% observed a single time. The sequencing sample was made of peripheral blood. The TCR sequence derives from a man between 60 and 75 years old with acute or convalescent COVID-19. The chain carries TRBV12-3 or TRBV12-4 and TRBJ1-1; D perhaps matches TRBD1 (6 bases). The CDR3 sequence: CASSLQGREAFF. The CDR3 nucleotides read TGTGCCAGCAGTTTACAGGGGAGAGAAGCTTTCTTT.